This T cell receptor (beta chain) originates from a study of T cell changes during pregnancy in multiple sclerosis. Assay: immunoSEQ multiplex PCR; the TCRdb copy retains only in-frame clones and omits some. Counted here are approximately 37,000 clones, under 95% occurring once; the ten biggest clones make up 0.3% to 0.4%. Trimming shortened V by 2 bases and J by 2 bases, and 8 bases separated the two germline ends. Germline V gives CDR1 SGDLS, CDR2 YYNGEE. The CDR3 loop spans 14 amino acids. This clone has just one count. The J gene is TRBJ1-5, the V gene TRBV9; D is unclear. The sequence came from a female donor in good health, enrolled as a control in a pregnancy study. The sequences come from CD4+ T cells from peripheral blood mononuclear cells, collected in the third trimester of pregnancy. The CDR3 DNA reads as TGTGCCAGCAGCGTCGGGTGGGGCAATCAGCCCCAGCATTTT. Its protein product is CASSVGWGNQPQHF.